This T cell receptor beta chain was captured by sequencing in a study of naive and memory T cell subsets. TCR cDNA received a 3' ligated oligonucleotide that carried a UMI. Whole blood, roughly 2.5 ml, came from adult healthy volunteers. This clonotype has ten or more counts. The CDR3 runs to 13 residues. Trimming took off 0 bases at V and 6 bases at J, with 6 bases between the two ends. CDR1 and CDR2 (germline): SEHNR, FQNEAQ (reference sequence). Four PCR rounds used nested alpha and beta constant region primers plus the SP2 primer. Using its own MiXCR run on the 5' RACE reads, TCRdb lists one record per CDR3 protein. The sample holds about 32,000 distinct CDR3 sequences, approximately 15% seen once.

This TCR was recovered from a female donor in good health. The chain links TRBV7-9 to TRBJ2-1; D is unresolved. CDR3: CASSLAYVNEQFF. CDR3 nucleotide sequence: TGTGCCAGCAGCTTAGCGTATGTCAATGAGCAGTTCTTC.